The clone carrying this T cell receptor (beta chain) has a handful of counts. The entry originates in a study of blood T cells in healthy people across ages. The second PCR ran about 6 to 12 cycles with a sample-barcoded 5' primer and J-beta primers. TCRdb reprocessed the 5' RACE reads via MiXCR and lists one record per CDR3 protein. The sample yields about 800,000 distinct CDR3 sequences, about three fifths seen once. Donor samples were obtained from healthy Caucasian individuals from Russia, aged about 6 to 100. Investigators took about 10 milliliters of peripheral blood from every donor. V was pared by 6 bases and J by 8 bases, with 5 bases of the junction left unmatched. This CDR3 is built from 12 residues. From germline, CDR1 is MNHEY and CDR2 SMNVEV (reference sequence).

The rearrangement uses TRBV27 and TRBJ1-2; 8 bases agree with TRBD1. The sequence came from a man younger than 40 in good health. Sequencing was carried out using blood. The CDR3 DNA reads TGTGCCAGCAGGCAGGGGGCGCGAGGCTACACCTTC. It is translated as CASRQGARGYTF.